This T cell receptor beta chain stems from a study of cytomegalovirus exposure and HLA in healthy donors. About the study: In an early release, HLA-typed donors contributed some 82 million unique TCR sequences. General study findings and limits: An analysis that was carried out later associated 16,951 TCR beta sequences with HLA alleles at 0.05 false discovery rate. In a later analysis, V- and J-gene trimming of beta chains associated with a DCLRE1C missense variant, replicated independently. Certain indistinguishable V segments, among them TRBV6-2 and TRBV6-3, were excluded.

The CDR3 runs to 15 residues. CDR1 and CDR2 from the germline V gene are SGHTA and FQGNSA. With 3 bases removed from V and 3 bases from J, the gap between germline ends came to 11 bases. In the PCR, 60 Vbeta and 13 Jbeta primers were used. Assay used: immunoSEQ multiplex PCR; TCRdb lists only in-frame clones, some missing. The sample has 60,000 to 65,000 clones, roughly 75% seen once. Concerning this clone: Its antigen is undetermined.

This receptor was obtained from a woman aged 40 to 55 in good health and CMV-seropositive. The chain combines TRBV7-2 with TRBJ1-4; D not certain. Sequencing was carried out using PBMCs. The CDR3 sequence: CASSLSLTANEKLFF. Here the CDR3 DNA reads TGTGCCAGCAGCTTGTCCTTAACGGCTAATGAAAAACTGTTTTTT. Variable domain in full (rest from reference TRBV7-2 and TRBJ1-4): GAGVSQSPSNKVTEKGKDVELRCDPISGHTALYWYRQSLGQGLEFLIYFQGNSAPDKSGLPSDRFSAERTGGSVSTLTIQRTQQEDSAVYLCASSLSLTANEKLFFGSGTQLSVL.